Listed here are 20 T cell receptor beta chains from one sample, sequenced in a study of cytomegalovirus exposure and HLA in healthy donors. PCR involved 60 Vbeta and 13 Jbeta primers. Profiling relied on immunoSEQ multiplex PCR, and the TCRdb table lists in-frame clones only, not all of them. Among over 150,000 clones listed, approximately 80% were seen once. Material: PBMCs. All receptors derive from a woman in her 30s in good health and CMV-seropositive.

This rearrangement joins TRBV6-6 to TRBJ1-5; D perhaps matches TRBD1 (5 bases). V was clipped by 5 bases and J by 0 bases, with 11 bases between them. CDR3 size: 15 residues. CDR1 is MNHNY and CDR2 is SVGAGI in the germline V gene (reference sequence). CDR3 loop: CASSRTPISNQPQHF. Written as DNA, the CDR3 is TGTGCCAGCAGTCGGACACCCATTAGCAATCAGCCCCAGCATTTT.

The chain employs TRBV2 and TRBJ1-5, with TRBD1 matching 7 bases. The germline V gene encodes CDR1 SNHLY and CDR2 FYNNEI. The V segment lost 4 bases and the J segment 2 bases; nucleotides outside the gene matches: 8. The CDR3 spans 16 residues. The CDR3 DNA sequence: TGTGCCAGCAGTGGTCAGGGGGGAGACGGCAATCAGCCCCAGCATTTT. It yields the protein CASSGQGGDGNQPQHF.

The count of this clone is one. The chain joins TRBV7-3 to TRBJ1-2; 8 bases are shared with TRBD1. The germline V gene has CDR1 SGHTA and CDR2 FQGTGA. J lost 4 bases, V lost 5 bases, and 3 bases had no gene match. The CDR3 runs 13 residues. The CDR3 reads CASSPGQGYGYTF. CDR3 sequence (DNA): TGTGCCAGCAGCCCTGGACAGGGCTATGGCTACACCTTC.

The rearrangement uses TRBV9 and TRBJ1-6; D uncertain. The CDR3 has 13 amino acids. With 1 base removed from V and 7 bases from J, the gap between germline ends came to 6 bases. The germline V gene encodes CDR1 SGDLS and CDR2 YYNGEE. CDR3 region: CASSVLLNSPLHF. In nucleotides, the CDR3 is TGTGCCAGCAGCGTACTGTTGAATTCACCCCTCCACTTT.

This chain joins TRBV7-2 and TRBJ2-1; D perhaps matches TRBD1 (7 bases). Per germline, CDR1 SGHTA and CDR2 FQGNSA. V lost 1 base and J lost 6, with 13 bases in between. This CDR3 comprises 15 residues. The CDR3 reads CASSLVGGQFNEQFF. The CDR3 DNA reads as TGTGCCAGCAGCTTAGTCGGGGGACAGTTCAATGAGCAGTTCTTC.

The chain links TRBV29-1 to TRBJ2-2; 10 positions match TRBD1. CDR3 length: 13 residues. V was clipped by 6 bases and J by 4 bases; unmatched bases: 2. CDR1 SQVTM and CDR2 ANQGSEA come from the germline V gene. The CDR3 reads CSVRTGGTGELFF. CDR3 sequence (DNA): TGCAGCGTCAGGACAGGGGGCACCGGGGAGCTGTTTTTT.

This sequence joins TRBV29-1 and TRBJ1-2; 7 nucleotides align to TRBD1. V shed 1 base and J 1 base; nucleotides not matched to a gene: 12. CDR1 SQVTM and CDR2 ANQGSEA come from the germline V gene. The CDR3 totals 17 residues. The CDR3: CSVEGGFGGGHNYGYTF. CDR3 bases: TGCAGCGTTGAAGGAGGGTTCGGAGGGGGCCATAACTATGGCTACACCTTC. Full variable domain (rest looked up from reference TRBV29-1 and TRBJ1-2): SAVISQKPSRDICQRGTSLTIQCQVDSQVTMMFWYRQQPGQSLTLIATANQGSEATYESGFVIDKFPISRPNLTFSTLTVSNMSPEDSSIYLCSVEGGFGGGHNYGYTFGSGTRLTVV.

The chain uses TRBV12-5 and TRBJ1-3; D may be TRBD1 (5 bases). Looked up from germline, CDR1 is LGHNT and CDR2 is FRNRAP. Trimming left V 5 bases short and J 3 bases short, with 11 bases between. CDR3 size: 14 residues. CDR3 coding DNA: TGTGCTAGTGGTCTCCGGGGGGATGGAAACACCATATATTTT. Its protein is CASGLRGDGNTIYF.

In its sample, this clone was seen a few times. The chain employs TRBV18 and TRBJ2-2; the match to TRBD1 covers 9 bases. The CDR3 consists of 16 residues. V gave up 5 bases and J gave up 2 bases; unmatched junction bases: 6. Germline V gene data show CDR1 as KGHSH and CDR2 as LQKENI. The CDR3 DNA reads TGTGCCAGCTCAACAGGGGGCCAACGTAACACCGGGGAGCTGTTTTTT. This gives the protein CASSTGGQRNTGELFF.

About this clone itself: The identical CDR3 is also encoded by other nucleotide sequences in the sample. The rearrangement uses TRBV28 and TRBJ2-7, with 8 bases matching TRBD1. J gave up 2 bases and V 6 bases, and 6 bases lay outside the gene matches. Germline-derived CDR1 and CDR2 are MDHEN and SYDVKM. The CDR3 is 14 residues long. The CDR3 loop is CASRSGTGPYEQYF. The CDR3 DNA reads TGTGCCAGCAGATCCGGGACAGGTCCCTACGAGCAGTACTTC.

Comment on this clone: Relative to the germline gene, one junction end is altered; a read error may explain this. The same CDR3 can be traced to other DNA sequences in this sample. V is TRBV5-1 and J is TRBJ1-2, with 11 positions matching TRBD1. Germline assignment: CDR1 SGHRS and CDR2 YFSETQ. The CDR3 contains 17 residues. This CDR3 reads CASSLGTGGVGHYGYTF. The CDR3 nucleotides are TGCGCCAGCAGCTTAGGGACAGGGGGAGTTGGTCACTACGGCTACACCTTC. Supplemented by reference TRBV5-1 and TRBJ1-2, the full variable domain reads KAGVTQTPRYLIKTRGQQVTLSCSPISGHRSVSWYQQTPGQGLQFLFEYFSETQRNKGNFPGRFSGRQFSNSRSEMNVSTLELGDSALYLCASSLGTGGVGHYGYTFGSGTRLTVV.

V and J are TRBV7-3 and TRBJ2-3; 13 bases are a match to TRBD2. This CDR3 is 17 amino acids long. The germline V gene encodes CDR1 SGHTA and CDR2 FQGTGA. Losses at the gene ends were 2 bases for V and 1 base for J; bases not matched to a gene: 3. The CDR3 reads CASSLVGLAGGTDTQYF. For the CDR3, the DNA is TGTGCCAGCAGCTTAGTAGGACTAGCGGGGGGCACAGATACGCAGTATTTT.

This clone was picked up a small number of times. The rearrangement joins TRBV4-1 to TRBJ1-1; unclear D gene. The CDR3 runs to 13 residues. Germline V gives CDR1 MGHRA, CDR2 YSYEKL. With 3 bases removed from V and 0 bases from J, the gap between germline ends came to 5 bases. CDR3 sequence reads: CASSHTVNTEAFF. The CDR3 DNA reads as TGCGCCAGCAGCCACACAGTGAACACTGAAGCTTTCTTT.

This clone appeared a single time. The CDR3 bases are TGTGCCAGCAGCTTCAACCGGGACAGGGTTTACGAGCAGTACTTC. Its translation: CASSFNRDRVYEQYF. The chain is built from TRBV11-1 and TRBJ2-7; TRBD1 matches at 9 bases. Germline assignment: CDR1 SGHAT and CDR2 FQDESV (reference sequence). This CDR3 has 15 residues. V trimming: 3 bases; J trimming: 4 bases; junction bases outside the gene matches: 7.

The chain couples TRBV18 to TRBJ2-7; possibly TRBD2 for D (5 bases). Germline CDR1 is KGHSH and CDR2 is LQKENI. The CDR3 covers 13 residues. The germline V and J ends were trimmed by 8 bases and 3 bases, with 14 bases remaining between them. Here the CDR3 reads CASSSAADYEQYF. CDR3 nucleotides: TGTGCCAGCAGCTCGGCAGCGGACTACGAGCAGTACTTC.

The chain has TRBV2 and TRBJ2-5; possibly TRBD2 for D (6 bases). The V end was cut by 6 bases, the J end by 5 bases, with 13 bases between. Germline assignment: CDR1 SNHLY and CDR2 FYNNEI. This CDR3 has 13 amino acids. CDR3 loop: CASRGGRLETQYF. The CDR3 DNA is TGTGCCAGCAGGGGGGGACGCTTGGAGACCCAGTACTTC.

This clone was observed once. The rearrangement uses TRBV28 and TRBJ1-1; 7 positions match TRBD1. Germline trimming cut 6 bases from V and 6 bases from J; bases unmatched to any gene: 10. This CDR3 contains 14 residues. The germline gives CDR1 MDHEN, CDR2 SYDVKM. The CDR3 bases are TGTGCCAGCAGCCCGGGACAGCTGAGGGCTGAAGCTTTCTTT. Encoded protein: CASSPGQLRAEAFF. The full variable domain, completed using reference TRBV28 and TRBJ1-1, is DVKVTQSSRYLVKRTGEKVFLECVQDMDHENMFWYRQDPGLGLRLIYFSYDVKMKEKGDIPEGYSVSREKKERFSLILESASTNQTSMYLCASSPGQLRAEAFFGQGTRLTVV.

This clone occurred once. This chain uses TRBV7-8 with TRBJ1-6, with TRBD1 identical over 9 bases. V shed 8 bases and J 10 bases; nucleotides not matched to a gene: 9. The germline gives CDR1 SGHVS, CDR2 FQNEAQ. This CDR3 spans 14 amino acids. CDR3 protein: CASGNRGRVSPLHF. In DNA form, the CDR3 reads TGTGCCAGCGGCAACAGGGGGCGCGTCTCACCCCTCCACTTT.

V usage is TRBV4-3 and J usage is TRBJ1-4; D gene unclear. Germline assignment: CDR1 LGHNA and CDR2 YSLEER. Trimming removed 2 bases at V and 5 bases at J, with 12 bases between. The CDR3 runs 15 residues. CDR3 coding DNA: TGCGCCAGCAGCCAACTACGGGGAGGGAATGAAAAACTGTTTTTT. Encoded protein: CASSQLRGGNEKLFF.

This sequence joins TRBV5-1 and TRBJ2-5, with TRBD1 matching 7 bases. The V gene's germline CDR1 is SGHRS and CDR2 YFSETQ. The CDR3 loop spans 15 amino acids. Trimming removed 1 base from V and 6 bases from J; junction bases left unmatched: 9. In nucleotides, the CDR3 is TGCGCCAGCAGCTTGACTCCAGACAGGGCCAAGACCCAGTACTTC. As protein: CASSLTPDRAKTQYF.